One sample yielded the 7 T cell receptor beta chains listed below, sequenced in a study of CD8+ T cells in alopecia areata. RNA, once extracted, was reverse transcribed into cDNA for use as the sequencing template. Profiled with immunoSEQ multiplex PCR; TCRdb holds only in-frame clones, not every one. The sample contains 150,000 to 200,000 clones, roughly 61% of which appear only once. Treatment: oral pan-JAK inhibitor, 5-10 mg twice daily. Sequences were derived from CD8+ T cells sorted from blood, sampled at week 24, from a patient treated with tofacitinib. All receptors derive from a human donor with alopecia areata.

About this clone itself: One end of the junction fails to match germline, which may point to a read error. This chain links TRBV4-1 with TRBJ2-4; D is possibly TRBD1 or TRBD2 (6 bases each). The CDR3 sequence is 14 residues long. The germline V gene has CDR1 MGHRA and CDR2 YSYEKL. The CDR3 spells CASSPEGDFGLPFF. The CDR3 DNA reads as TGCGCCAGCAGCCCGGAGGGGGACTTTGGTTTGCCCTTCTTC.

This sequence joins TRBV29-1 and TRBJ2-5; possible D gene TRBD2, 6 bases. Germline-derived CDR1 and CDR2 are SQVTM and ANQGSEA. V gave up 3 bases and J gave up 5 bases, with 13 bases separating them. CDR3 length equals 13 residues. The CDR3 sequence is CSVDWGVSETQYF. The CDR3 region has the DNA TGCAGCGTTGATTGGGGGGTCAGCGAGACCCAGTACTTC.

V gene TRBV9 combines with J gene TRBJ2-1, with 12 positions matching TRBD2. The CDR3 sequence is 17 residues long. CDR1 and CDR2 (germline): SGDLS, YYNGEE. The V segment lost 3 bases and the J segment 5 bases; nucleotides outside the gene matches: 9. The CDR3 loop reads CASSDRRTSGVDNEQFF. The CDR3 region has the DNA TGTGCCAGCAGCGACAGAAGGACTAGCGGGGTGGACAATGAGCAGTTCTTC.

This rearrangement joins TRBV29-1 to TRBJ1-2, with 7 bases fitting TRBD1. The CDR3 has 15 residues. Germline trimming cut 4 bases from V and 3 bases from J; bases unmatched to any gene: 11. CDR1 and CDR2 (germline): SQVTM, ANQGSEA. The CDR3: CSVGSSTGIHYGYTF. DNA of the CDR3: TGCAGCGTTGGGTCCTCGACAGGGATTCACTATGGCTACACCTTC.

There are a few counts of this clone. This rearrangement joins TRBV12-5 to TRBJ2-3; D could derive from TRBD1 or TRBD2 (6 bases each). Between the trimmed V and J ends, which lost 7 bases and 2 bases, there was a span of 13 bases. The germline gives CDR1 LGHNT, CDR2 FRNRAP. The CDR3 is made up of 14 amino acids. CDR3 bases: TGTGCTAGTGCCCTAGGGGGGATCACAGATACGCAGTATTTT. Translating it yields CASALGGITDTQYF. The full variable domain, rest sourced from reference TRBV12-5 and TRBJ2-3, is DARVTQTPRHKVTEMGQEVTMRCQPILGHNTVFWYRQTMMQGLELLAYFRNRAPLDDSGMPKDRFSAEMPDATLATLKIQPSEPRDSAVYFCASALGGITDTQYFGPGTRLTVL.

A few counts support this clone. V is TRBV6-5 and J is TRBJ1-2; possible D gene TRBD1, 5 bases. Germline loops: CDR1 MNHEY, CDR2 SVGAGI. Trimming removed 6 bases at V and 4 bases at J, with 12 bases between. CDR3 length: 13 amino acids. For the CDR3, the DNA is TGTGCCAGCAGCGAGGACGGGGGCTATGGCTACACCTTC. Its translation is CASSEDGGYGYTF.

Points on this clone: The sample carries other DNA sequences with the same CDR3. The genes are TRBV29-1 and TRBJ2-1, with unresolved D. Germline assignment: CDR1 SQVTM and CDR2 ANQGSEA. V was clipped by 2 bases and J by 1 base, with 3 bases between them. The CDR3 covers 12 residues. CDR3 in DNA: TGCAGCGTTGAAAGGTCCTACAATGAGCAGTTCTTC. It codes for CSVERSYNEQFF.